This T cell receptor (beta chain) was documented in a study of CD8 T cells in Susac syndrome. Study-level findings and limits: As the study acknowledged, the number of individuals in its TCR sequencing and HLA analysis was relatively small.

With random hexamers, about 0.5 to 1 ug RNA was reverse transcribed. TCRdb reanalysed the immunoSEQ multiplex PCR reads using MiXCR and keeps one entry per CDR3 protein. The sample includes some 150,000 distinct CDR3 sequences, 95% of them seen just once. Details on this clonotype: The antigen is unknown.

V dropped 6 bases and J dropped 0 bases, with 9 bases sitting between them. The CDR3 runs to 14 residues. Negative isolation was applied to CD8+ and CD4+ T cells, and FACS enrichment was applied to TEMRA cells. Sequenced sample: CD8+ T cells from PBMCs. V is TRBV12-3 or TRBV12-4 and J is TRBJ2-1; D remains ambiguous. The receptor was isolated from a human donor with multiple sclerosis. The CDR3 sequence: CASRGTSSYNEQFF. CDR3 nucleotides: TGTGCCAGCAGGGGCACGAGCTCCTACAATGAGCAGTTCTTC.